This section outlines one T cell receptor (beta chain) sequence together with its context. Its antigen remains unknown. The CDR3 has 12 residues. Trimming left V 5 bases short and J 1 base short, with 3 bases between. Germline CDR1 is SNHLY and CDR2 is FYNNEI. These data belong to a study of OX40 agonist ivuxolimab in advanced cancers. Across the whole study: It was ivuxolimab, an agonistic anti-OX40 (CD134) antibody, that patients were treated with. Hepatocellular carcinoma, melanoma, renal cell or head and neck cancer affected the dose-escalation patients.

Study results and caveats: Specificity for antigen went undetermined in the expanded peripheral T cells. Compared with CD4+, CD8+ T cells on average had more expanded clones.

The repertoire was sequenced with immunoSEQ multiplex PCR; TCRdb's copy has only in-frame clones and lacks some. This table holds around 67,000 clones, around 90% found once. This specimen was CD4+ or CD8+ T cells sorted from blood, taken in a trial of the OX40 agonist ivuxolimab. V usage is TRBV2 and J usage is TRBJ1-5, with D unclear. The TCR comes from an adult with an advanced solid tumor such as melanoma, head and neck, liver or kidney cancer. CDR3 in amino acids: CASSLSNQPQHF. Here the CDR3 DNA reads TGTGCCAGCAGTCTGAGCAATCAGCCCCAGCATTTT.